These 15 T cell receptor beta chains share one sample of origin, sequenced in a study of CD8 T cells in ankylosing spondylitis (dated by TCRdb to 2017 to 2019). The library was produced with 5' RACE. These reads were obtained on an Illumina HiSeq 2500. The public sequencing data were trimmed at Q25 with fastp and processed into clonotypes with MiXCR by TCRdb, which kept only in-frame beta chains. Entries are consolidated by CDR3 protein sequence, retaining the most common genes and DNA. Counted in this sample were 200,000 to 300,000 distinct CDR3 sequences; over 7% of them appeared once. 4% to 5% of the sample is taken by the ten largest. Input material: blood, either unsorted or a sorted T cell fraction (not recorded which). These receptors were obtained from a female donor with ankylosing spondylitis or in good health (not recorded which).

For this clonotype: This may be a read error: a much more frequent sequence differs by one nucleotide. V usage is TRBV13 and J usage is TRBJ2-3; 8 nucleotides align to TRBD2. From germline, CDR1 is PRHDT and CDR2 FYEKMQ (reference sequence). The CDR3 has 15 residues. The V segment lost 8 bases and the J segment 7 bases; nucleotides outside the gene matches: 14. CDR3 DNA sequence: TGTGCCAGCGGCGCCGGCCTCCGGGGGGGATATACGCAGTATTTT. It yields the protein CASGAGLRGGYTQYF. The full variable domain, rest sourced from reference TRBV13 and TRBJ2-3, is AAGVIQSPRHLIKEKRETATLKCYPIPRHDTVYWYQQGPGQDPQFLISFYEKMQSDKGSIPDRFSAQQFSDYHSELNMSSLELGDSALYFCASGAGLRGGYTQYFGPGTRLTVL.

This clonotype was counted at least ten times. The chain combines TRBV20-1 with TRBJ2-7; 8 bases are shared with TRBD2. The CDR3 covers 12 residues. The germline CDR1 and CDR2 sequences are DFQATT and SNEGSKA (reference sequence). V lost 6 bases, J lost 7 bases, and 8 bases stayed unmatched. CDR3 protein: CSALGGAVEQYF. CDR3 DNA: TGCAGTGCCCTCGGGGGGGCGGTGGAGCAGTACTTC.

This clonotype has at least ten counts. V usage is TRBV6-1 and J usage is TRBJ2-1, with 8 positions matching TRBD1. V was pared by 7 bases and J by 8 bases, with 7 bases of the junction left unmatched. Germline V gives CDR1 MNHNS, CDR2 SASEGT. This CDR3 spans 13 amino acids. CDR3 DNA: TGTGCCAGCATCAGGACAGGGCGGGATGAGCAGTTCTTC. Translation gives CASIRTGRDEQFF.

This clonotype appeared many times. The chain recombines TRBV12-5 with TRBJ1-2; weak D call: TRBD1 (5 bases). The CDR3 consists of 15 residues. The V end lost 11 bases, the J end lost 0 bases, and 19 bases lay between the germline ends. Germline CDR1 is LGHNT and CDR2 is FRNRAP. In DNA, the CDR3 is TGTGCTGTGCTGGGCCTGGGACCTCCTAACTATGGCTACACCTTC. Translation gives CAVLGLGPPNYGYTF. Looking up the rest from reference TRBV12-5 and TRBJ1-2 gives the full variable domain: DARVTQTPRHKVTEMGQEVTMRCQPILGHNTVFWYRQTMMQGLELLAYFRNRAPLDDSGMPKDRFSAEMPDATLATLKIQPSEPRDSAVYFCAVLGLGPPNYGYTFGSGTRLTVV.

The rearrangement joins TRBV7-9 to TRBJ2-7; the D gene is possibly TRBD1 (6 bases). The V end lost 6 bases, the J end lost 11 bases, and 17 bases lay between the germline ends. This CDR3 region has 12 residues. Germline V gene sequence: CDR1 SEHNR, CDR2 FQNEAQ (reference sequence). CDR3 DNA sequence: TGTGCCAGCAGGAGGGGGTGGGACGTTGAGTACTTC. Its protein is CASRRGWDVEYF.

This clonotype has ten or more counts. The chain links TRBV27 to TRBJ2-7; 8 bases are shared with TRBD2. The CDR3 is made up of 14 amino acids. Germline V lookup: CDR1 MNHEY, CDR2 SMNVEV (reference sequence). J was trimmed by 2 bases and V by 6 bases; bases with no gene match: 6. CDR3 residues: CASRGLGPPYEQYF. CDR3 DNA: TGTGCCAGCAGGGGACTAGGGCCCCCCTACGAGCAGTACTTC.

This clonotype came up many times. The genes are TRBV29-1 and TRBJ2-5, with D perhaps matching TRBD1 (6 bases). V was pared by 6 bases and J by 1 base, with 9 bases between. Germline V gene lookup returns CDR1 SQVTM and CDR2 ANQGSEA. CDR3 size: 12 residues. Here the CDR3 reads CSVTGFQETQYF. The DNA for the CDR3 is TGCAGCGTAACAGGGTTCCAAGAGACCCAGTACTTC. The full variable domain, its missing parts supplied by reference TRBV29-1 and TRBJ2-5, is SAVISQKPSRDICQRGTSLTIQCQVDSQVTMMFWYRQQPGQSLTLIATANQGSEATYESGFVIDKFPISRPNLTFSTLTVSNMSPEDSSIYLCSVTGFQETQYFGPGTRLLVL.

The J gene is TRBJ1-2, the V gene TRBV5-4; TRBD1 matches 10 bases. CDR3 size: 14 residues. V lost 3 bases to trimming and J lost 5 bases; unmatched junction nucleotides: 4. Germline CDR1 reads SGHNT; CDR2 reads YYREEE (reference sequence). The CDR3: CASSWGQGQYGYTF. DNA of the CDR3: TGTGCCAGCAGCTGGGGACAGGGGCAATATGGCTACACCTTC.

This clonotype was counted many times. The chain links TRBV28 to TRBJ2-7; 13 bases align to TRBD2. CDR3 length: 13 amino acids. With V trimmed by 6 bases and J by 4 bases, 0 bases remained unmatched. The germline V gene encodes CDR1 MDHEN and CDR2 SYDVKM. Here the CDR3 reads CASRTSGRYEQYF. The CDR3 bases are TGTGCCAGCAGGACTAGCGGGAGGTACGAGCAGTACTTC.

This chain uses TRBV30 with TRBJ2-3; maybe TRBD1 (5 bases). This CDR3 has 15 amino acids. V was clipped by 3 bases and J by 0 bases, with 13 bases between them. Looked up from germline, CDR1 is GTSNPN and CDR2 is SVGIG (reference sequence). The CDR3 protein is CAWSGDGASTDTQYF. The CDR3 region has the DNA TGTGCCTGGAGCGGAGATGGGGCCAGCACAGATACGCAGTATTTT.

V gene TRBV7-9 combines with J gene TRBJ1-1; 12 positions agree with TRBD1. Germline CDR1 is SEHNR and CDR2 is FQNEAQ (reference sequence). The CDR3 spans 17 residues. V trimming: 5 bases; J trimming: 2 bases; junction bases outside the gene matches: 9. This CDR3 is CASSPGQGARGNTEAFF. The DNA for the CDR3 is TGTGCCAGCAGCCCGGGACAGGGGGCAAGGGGTAACACTGAAGCTTTCTTT.

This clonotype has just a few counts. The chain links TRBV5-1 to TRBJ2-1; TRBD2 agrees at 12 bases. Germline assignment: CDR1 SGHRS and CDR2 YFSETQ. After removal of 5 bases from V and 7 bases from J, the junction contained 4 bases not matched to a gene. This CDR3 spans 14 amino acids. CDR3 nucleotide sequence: TGCGCCAGCAGTCCTAGCGGGAGGGGGAATGAGCAGTTCTTC. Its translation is CASSPSGRGNEQFF. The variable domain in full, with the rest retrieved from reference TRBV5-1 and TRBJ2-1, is KAGVTQTPRYLIKTRGQQVTLSCSPISGHRSVSWYQQTPGQGLQFLFEYFSETQRNKGNFPGRFSGRQFSNSRSEMNVSTLELGDSALYLCASSPSGRGNEQFFGPGTRLTVL.

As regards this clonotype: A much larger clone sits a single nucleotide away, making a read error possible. Written as DNA, the CDR3 is TGCGCCAGGAGCCAAAACCTAGGACGTCGGCAAGAGACCCAGTACTTC. Amino acid sequence: CARSQNLGRRQETQYF. The gene calls are TRBV4-3 and TRBJ2-5; the D is unclear. The CDR3 runs to 16 residues. Germline V gene sequence: CDR1 LGHNA, CDR2 YSLEER.

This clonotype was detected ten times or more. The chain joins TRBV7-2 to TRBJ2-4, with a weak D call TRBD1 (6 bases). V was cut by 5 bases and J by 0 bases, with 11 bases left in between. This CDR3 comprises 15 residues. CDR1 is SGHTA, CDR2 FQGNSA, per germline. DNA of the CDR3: TGTGCCAGCAGCCGGACAGAACTAGCCAAAAACATTCAGTACTTC. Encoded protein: CASSRTELAKNIQYF.

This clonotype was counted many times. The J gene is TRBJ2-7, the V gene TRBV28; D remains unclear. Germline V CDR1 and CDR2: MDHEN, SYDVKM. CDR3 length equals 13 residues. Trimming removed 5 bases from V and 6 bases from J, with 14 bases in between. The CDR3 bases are TGTGCCAGCAGTGCGTCCCCCAGGATCGAGCAGTACTTC. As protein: CASSASPRIEQYF.